This T cell receptor (beta chain) emerged from a study of shared clonotypes between healthy human individuals. Study-wide background: Per-donor plates numbered three CD4 naive, three CD4 memory, two CD8 naive and one CD8 memory.

Regarding the study as a whole: Among four donors, approximately 4.6% of naive CD4 clonotypes were found in common.

The length of the CDR3 is 15 residues. V was pared by 2 bases and J by 3 bases, with 11 bases between. Looked up from germline, CDR1 is MNHNY and CDR2 is SVGAGI (reference sequence). Sequencing was performed with immunoSEQ multiplex PCR; in TCRdb, only in-frame clones are kept and a portion is missing. The sample lists a few million clones, roughly 93% seen once, with about 0.37% in the top ten. There were no recent acute infections or vaccinations among the donors, who were healthy HIV-negative adults. This clone was seen just once. Its antigen is undetermined. The receptor was isolated from a man in his late teens or twenties in good health. Some clones in this sample may be carry-over from other donors' samples. This chain uses TRBV6-6 with TRBJ1-3, with D perhaps TRBD1 (6 bases). Sequenced input: naive CD4+ T cells from PBMCs. Subset reported: CD45RA+ positively selected. This chain's CDR3 is CASSYARQDGNTIYF. The CDR3 DNA reads TGTGCCAGCAGTTACGCGCGACAGGATGGAAACACCATATATTTT.